This TCR beta chain is from a study of blood T cell repertoires in COVID-19. Study as a whole: There were acute and convalescent COVID-19 samples, and they came from the United States, Italy and Spain.

V dropped 1 base and J dropped 6 bases, with 10 bases sitting between them. CDR1 is LGHDT, CDR2 YNNKEL, per germline (reference sequence). CDR3 size: 13 residues. Here immunoSEQ multiplex PCR was the method, and the copy in TCRdb shows in-frame clones only, minus some. This sample carries roughly 410,000 clones, 70% to 90% of them seen once, and the ten largest clones take 2.3%. The sequence was collected from a woman aged 55-69 years with COVID-19, enrolled during active disease. Input material: peripheral blood. The chain combines TRBV3-1 (or the pseudogene TRBV3-2) with TRBJ2-7, with D perhaps TRBD2 (6 bases). CDR3: CASSQGDGGEQYF. In DNA form, the CDR3 reads TGTGCCAGCAGCCAAGGGGACGGGGGCGAGCAGTACTTC.